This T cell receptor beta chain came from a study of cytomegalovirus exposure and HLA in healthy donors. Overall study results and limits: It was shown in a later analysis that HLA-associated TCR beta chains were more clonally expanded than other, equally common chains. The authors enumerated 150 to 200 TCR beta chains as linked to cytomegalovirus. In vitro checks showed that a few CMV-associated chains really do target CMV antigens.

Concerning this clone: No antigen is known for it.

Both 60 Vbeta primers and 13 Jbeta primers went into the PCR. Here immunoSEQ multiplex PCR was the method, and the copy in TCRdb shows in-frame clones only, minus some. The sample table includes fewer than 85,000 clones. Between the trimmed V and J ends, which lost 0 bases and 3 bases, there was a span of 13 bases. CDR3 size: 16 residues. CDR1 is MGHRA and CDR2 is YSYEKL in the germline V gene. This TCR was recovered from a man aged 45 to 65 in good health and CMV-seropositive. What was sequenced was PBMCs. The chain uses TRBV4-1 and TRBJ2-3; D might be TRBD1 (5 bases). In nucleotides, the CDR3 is TGCGCCAGCAGCCAAGATCGAAACAGGATTACAGATACGCAGTATTTT. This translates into CASSQDRNRITDTQYF.